These T cell receptor beta chains were read from a single sample in a study of shared clonotypes between healthy human individuals. Produced via immunoSEQ multiplex PCR; TCRdb's table is partial and in-frame only. The data hold roughly 2,500,000 clones, with 93% observed a single time. Sample: naive CD4+ T cells from PBMCs. The source of these receptors is a young man in good health. Some clones in this sample may be carry-over from other donors' samples. The CDR3 runs from the conserved cysteine through the conserved F or W. A D gene is named only where the DNA matches it firmly. Rows give clone size only sometimes, using once, few, many, or a class for an expanded clone.

clone_size d_call j_call v_call cdr3_nt cdr3_aa
once - TRBJ1-1 TRBV5-1 TGCGCCAGCAGCTTGGAACCAGGGGAAGGGGCTTTCTTT CASSLEPGEGAFF
- TRBD2 TRBJ2-7 TRBV7-9 TGTGCCAGCAGCCGCCCGGGACTAGTAAGCGAGCAGTACTTC CASSRPGLVSEQYF
- TRBD1 TRBJ2-3 TRBV7-9 TGTGCCAGCAGCAAGGGGGCAGGGGGCGGCGGCACAGATACGCAGTATTTT CASSKGAGGGGTDTQYF
once TRBD1 TRBJ1-2 TRBV6-5 TGTGCCATCAGTGTCCCGGGACAGGGAGACCAGGGCTACACCTTC CAISVPGQGDQGYTF
- - TRBJ2-4 TRBV11-2 TGTGCCAGCAGAGCGGACGCAAACATTCAGTACTTC CASRADANIQYF
- TRBD1 TRBJ1-2 TRBV11-2 TGTGCCAGCAGCCCCGTTGTGACAGGGAGTGGCTACACCTTC CASSPVVTGSGYTF
- - TRBJ2-7 TRBV28 TGTGCCAGCATGGCACTTAGTCCCTACGAGCAGTACTTC CASMALSPYEQYF
- - TRBJ2-1 TRBV10-1 TGCGCCACCAGCCCCGCTAGTGGCAATGAGCAGTTCTTC CATSPASGNEQFF
- - TRBJ1-3 TRBV7-2 TGTGCCAGCAGCTTAGGTCCCCCAGCAGGGCTCTCTGGAAACACCATATATTTT CASSLGPPAGLSGNTIYF
- - TRBJ2-1 TRBV9 TGTGCCAGCAGCGTAGGGGGTGGGAGCTCCTACAATGAGCAGTTCTTC CASSVGGGSSYNEQFF
- TRBD1 TRBJ2-5 TRBV30 TGTGCCGGCGTTTACAGGGGCCAAGAGACCCAGTACTTC CAGVYRGQETQYF
- TRBD2 TRBJ2-3 TRBV4-2 TGTGCCAGCAGCCAGAGTCAAGGGACTAGCCGATCTACAGATACGCAGTATTTT CASSQSQGTSRSTDTQYF
- TRBD2 TRBJ2-3 TRBV4-2 TGTGCCAGCAGCCAAGGGACTAGCGGAAGCACAGATACGCAGTATTTT CASSQGTSGSTDTQYF
once TRBD1 TRBJ1-1 TRBV7-8 TGTGCCAGCAGCCTATTAGGCGGAGACAGGGCTCACACTGAAGCTTTCTTT CASSLLGGDRAHTEAFF
- - TRBJ1-2 TRBV5-4 TGTGCCAGCAGCTGGGACAAAGCCTATGGCTACACCTTC CASSWDKAYGYTF
- - TRBJ1-2 TRBV5-1 TGCGCCAGCAGCGTAGCCCAATCCTATGGCTACACCTTC CASSVAQSYGYTF
once - TRBJ2-5 TRBV7-9 TGTGCCAGCAGCCCCTGGACAGGTGGAGGGGAGACCCAGTACTTC CASSPWTGGGETQYF
once TRBD1 TRBJ1-5 TRBV7-8 TGTGCCAGCAGCTCGGGACAGAACAATCAGCCCCAGCATTTT CASSSGQNNQPQHF
- TRBD1 TRBJ2-1 TRBV4-3 TGCGCCAGCAGCCAACCGGGACAGGGATGGTATGGGCAGTTCTTC CASSQPGQGWYGQFF
- - TRBJ1-1 TRBV28 TGTGCCAGCAGTCAACAGCGAAACACTGAAGCTTTCTTT CASSQQRNTEAFF
- TRBD2 TRBJ2-7 TRBV9 TGTGCCAGCAGCGTCGGTCTAGCGGATCACTCCTACGAGCAGTACTTC CASSVGLADHSYEQYF
- - TRBJ1-5 TRBV28 TGTGCCAGCGGAATAACAGGGCAGCCCCAGCATTTT CASGITGQPQHF
- - TRBJ2-7 TRBV27 TGTGCCAGCAGTTTCGCCGTCACCTGCGAGCAGTACTTC CASSFAVTCEQYF
- - TRBJ2-1 TRBV20-1 TGCAGTGCTAACCAAGCTTATGAGCAGTTCTTC CSANQAYEQFF
once - TRBJ2-1 TRBV3-1/TRBV3-2 TGTGACTCGGATGGGGAGCAGTTCTTC CDSDGEQFF
- - TRBJ1-4 TRBV19 TGTGCCAGTAATCAGCGACCTGAAAAACTGTTTTTT CASNQRPEKLFF
once - TRBJ2-1 TRBV5-4 TGTGCCACACAAAGCGGGCCGGGGTACAATGAGCAGTTCTTC CATQSGPGYNEQFF
- TRBD1 TRBJ1-5 TRBV27 TGTGCCAGCAGCCCCTCAGGGACAGGGATTTTAGGACAGCCCCAGCATTTT CASSPSGTGILGQPQHF
- - TRBJ2-3 TRBV11-2 TGTGCCAGCAGTTTACAGGTCATGCAGTATTTT CASSLQVMQYF
- - TRBJ2-3 TRBV6-1 TGTGCCAGCAGTGCAGCGGGCAAGGAAGATACGCAGTATTTT CASSAAGKEDTQYF
- TRBD1 TRBJ1-2 TRBV27 TGTGCCAGCAGTCCCTACCGACAGGGAGGAAACTATGGCTACACCTTC CASSPYRQGGNYGYTF
- TRBD1 TRBJ1-5 TRBV6-6 TGTGCCAGCAGCCAGACAGGGGGTCAGCCCCAGCATTTT CASSQTGGQPQHF
- - TRBJ1-2 TRBV7-9 TGTGCCAGCAGCTTATTTCAGACAGGCGATGGCTACACCTTC CASSLFQTGDGYTF
- TRBD2 TRBJ2-5 TRBV2 TGTGCCAGTAGCGGGGGGGCTCAAGAGACCCAGTACTTC CASSGGAQETQYF
- - TRBJ1-1 TRBV5-1 TGCGCCAGCGAAAAGGGAGAAAACACTGAAGCTTTCTTT CASEKGENTEAFF
- TRBD1 TRBJ2-7 TRBV7-9 TGTGCCAGCAGTCCTCCTCCGGGACAGGGGGGTTACGAGCAGTACTTC CASSPPPGQGGYEQYF
- TRBD1 TRBJ1-1 TRBV9 TGTGCCAGCAGCGTAGATGCAGGGGGAAAGAACACTGAAGCTTTCTTT CASSVDAGGKNTEAFF
- - TRBJ2-1 TRBV5-1 TGCGCCAGCAGCTTGGGGAGCACCACCTACAATGAGCAGTTCTTC CASSLGSTTYNEQFF
- - TRBJ2-3 TRBV28 TGTGCCAGCAGCCCGGAATGGGGCGCAGATACGCAGTATTTT CASSPEWGADTQYF
- TRBD1 TRBJ1-5 TRBV6-6 TGTGCCAGCGCATCCGGGACAGGGGGTAATCAGCCCCAGCATTTT CASASGTGGNQPQHF
- - TRBJ2-7 TRBV9 TGTGCCAGCAGCGTAGCGGGGGAAACCTACGAGCAGTACTTC CASSVAGETYEQYF
- - TRBJ1-2 TRBV5-6 TGTGCCAGCAGCCCTGCCTTAGGGACGGACAACTATGGCTACACCTTC CASSPALGTDNYGYTF
- - TRBJ2-2 TRBV7-3 TGTGCCAGCAGCTCGCTAGGACTATCGAACGTCGGGGAGCTGTTTTTT CASSSLGLSNVGELFF
- TRBD1 TRBJ1-1 TRBV19 TGTGCCAGTAGCACAAATACAGGGGGGATGAACACTGAAGCTTTCTTT CASSTNTGGMNTEAFF
- TRBD2 TRBJ2-1 TRBV5-1 TGCGCCAGCAGCTTTTTAGCGGGAGCCTACAATGAGCAGTTCTTC CASSFLAGAYNEQFF
- - TRBJ1-2 TRBV6-6 TGTGCCAGCAGTTACTATGAGGATGGCTACACCTTC CASSYYEDGYTF
once - TRBJ1-2 TRBV9 TGTGCCAGCAGCGCAGTGACCTATGGCTACACCTTC CASSAVTYGYTF
- - TRBJ1-2 TRBV27 TGTGCCAGCAGTCCCGGATCCCTTGGGGGCTACACCTTC CASSPGSLGGYTF
once - TRBJ2-2 TRBV28 TGTGCCAGCAGTTTGATGGGGGAGCTGTTTTTT CASSLMGELFF
few - TRBJ2-7 TRBV9 TGTGCCAGCAGCTTAATGTCCTACTCCTACGAGCAGTACTTC CASSLMSYSYEQYF
- - TRBJ2-5 TRBV6-1 TGTGCCAGCAGTGAACGAACGGACAGAATGCGGGGGGAGACCCAGTACTTC CASSERTDRMRGETQYF
- TRBD1 TRBJ2-6 TRBV29-1 TGCAGCGTACCCCGGGACAGAGTAGCCGTAGCTGGGGCCAACGTCCTGACTTTC CSVPRDRVAVAGANVLTF
- - TRBJ1-1 TRBV5-1 TGCGCCAGCAGCGAATCCCAGGGAGTGGGAGCTTTCTTT CASSESQGVGAFF
- - TRBJ1-3 TRBV19 TGTGCCAGTAGTACTCCGGCCCCGGGAGGTGGAAACACCATATATTTT CASSTPAPGGGNTIYF